This is a list of T cell receptor beta chains from one sample in a study of post-analysis software for immune sequencing data. TCRdb re-analysed the PCR reads in MiXCR, keeping a single row per CDR3 protein. The sample consists of 450,000 or so distinct CDR3 sequences, roughly 45% of them appearing once. Sequencing used blood. The receptors were sampled from a girl aged 5-17 years with multiple sclerosis. Each CDR3 is given with its conserved first and last residue. A D gene is named only where the DNA matches it firmly.

CDR3aa	v_gene	d_gene
CASSSTSFGIQYF	TRBV4-3	NA
CSVAGTGRNIQYF	TRBV20-1	TRBD2
CSAKFGFVSYNEQFF	TRBV20-1	NA
CASSDIFKNIQYF	TRBV5-1	NA
CASSRDRGQETQYF	TRBV28	TRBD1
CSASPPSNSEQFF	TRBV20-1	NA
CASGRGNQETQYF	TRBV7-8	NA
CATSRDVVSSYNEQFF	TRBV15	NA
CASSLRSGGTNTGELFF	TRBV5-1	TRBD2
CSARVVRADTQYF	TRBV20-1	NA
CASSAGLAGVGTDTQYF	TRBV9	TRBD2
CASAHRDSTYEQYF	TRBV6-2/TRBV6-3	TRBD1
CASSFFGGTGLYEQFF	TRBV11-1	TRBD1
CASSTHRVGDTGELFF	TRBV9	NA
CASSPPNNYGYTF	TRBV28	NA
CASSLYPRSGGVETQYF	TRBV28	TRBD1
CASSLSVLYEQYF	TRBV12-3/TRBV12-4	NA
CASSRAGQGRHEQYF	TRBV3-1	TRBD1
CATSSGLAGADELFF	TRBV15	TRBD2
CASSPLAHTDTQYF	TRBV3-1	NA
CASSAPGTRRDNEQFF	TRBV4-1	TRBD2
CASRPTGGRNQPQHF	TRBV7-2	TRBD1
CASSRQGGQPQHF	TRBV12-3/TRBV12-4	TRBD1
CSARDRPVRGCTF	TRBV20-1	NA
CASSWEDPYNEEFF	TRBV5-1	NA
CSAGRTGGIDTQYF	TRBV20-1	TRBD1
CASSFLAETQYF	TRBV12-3/TRBV12-4	NA
CASSPRLASTDTQYF	TRBV7-2	TRBD2
CASSQVDRGNTEAFF	TRBV4-3	TRBD1
CASSLASRGETQYF	TRBV12-3/TRBV12-4	NA
CASSGGTFSYEQYF	TRBV6-1	NA
CSALKGAMNTEAFF	TRBV20-1	TRBD1
CASSQELADLSYEQYF	TRBV4-3	TRBD2
CSVMGTRGSSEQFF	TRBV29-1	TRBD2
CASNPTSAGNEQFF	TRBV6-2/TRBV6-3	TRBD2